This passage covers 27 T cell receptor beta chains from one sample sequenced in a study of blood T cell repertoires in COVID-19. Only in-frame clones appear in the TCRdb table, and some are missing; sequencing was by immunoSEQ multiplex PCR. The sample holds some 100,000 clones, around three quarters seen once. The sample consisted of peripheral blood. The receptors originated from a human donor in a cohort sampled during active or convalescent COVID-19.

This chain joins TRBV6-2 or TRBV6-3 and TRBJ2-5; D unresolved. The CDR3 sequence is 15 residues long. The ends were cut back, 2 bases at V and 1 base at J, with 11 bases in the middle. In germline, CDR1 is MNHEY, CDR2 SVGEGT. CDR3 nucleotides: TGTGCCAGCAGTTACGTCGGTAGTAGCCAAGAGACCCAGTACTTC. Translated: CASSYVGSSQETQYF.

The V and J genes are TRBV12-3 or TRBV12-4 and TRBJ2-5; D is possibly TRBD2 (6 bases). CDR3 length: 13 amino acids. Between the trimmed V and J ends, which lost 6 bases and 2 bases, there was a span of 10 bases. CDR3 residues: CASREGWQETQYF. In nucleotides, the CDR3 is TGTGCCAGCAGGGAGGGTTGGCAAGAGACCCAGTACTTC.

The rearrangement joins TRBV28 to TRBJ1-5, with 9 bases identical to TRBD1. The CDR3 length is 15 residues. The J segment lost 8 bases and the V segment lost 4 bases, leaving 9 bases of the junction unmatched. The V gene's germline CDR1 is MDHEN and CDR2 SYDVKM. CDR3 sequence: CASSSQTGGNEPQHF. The CDR3 nucleotides are TGTGCCAGCAGTTCACAGACAGGGGGTAATGAGCCCCAGCATTTT.

A few counts support this clone. This chain uses TRBV28 with TRBJ2-7, with 13 bases matching TRBD2. The V and J ends lost 8 bases and 4 bases, in that order; junction bases with no gene match: 14. Germline loops: CDR1 MDHEN, CDR2 SYDVKM. CDR3 length: 17 amino acids. The chain's CDR3 is CASCGLAGEPPPYEQYF. Written as DNA, the CDR3 is TGTGCCAGCTGCGGACTAGCGGGAGAACCCCCCCCGTACGAGCAGTACTTC. The complete variable domain, with remaining parts taken from reference TRBV28 and TRBJ2-7, reads DVKVTQSSRYLVKRTGEKVFLECVQDMDHENMFWYRQDPGLGLRLIYFSYDVKMKEKGDIPEGYSVSREKKERFSLILESASTNQTSMYLCASCGLAGEPPPYEQYFGPGTRLTVT.

The chain couples TRBV27 to TRBJ1-4; a possible D gene is TRBD1 (6 bases). The CDR3 loop spans 18 amino acids. V was shortened by 6 bases and J by 4 bases, with 24 bases between the two germline ends. CDR1 is MNHEY, CDR2 SMNVEV, per germline (reference sequence). Here the CDR3 reads CASRLRVTAGGDNEKLFF. CDR3 bases: TGTGCCAGCAGGCTTAGGGTTACGGCGGGGGGCGATAATGAAAAACTGTTTTTT.

CDR3 nucleotide sequence: TGTGCCAGTAGTCCAACGGCAGGAAACTATGGCTACACCTTC. Protein sequence: CASSPTAGNYGYTF. The J gene is TRBJ1-2, the V gene TRBV19; D remains unclear. The CDR3 runs to 14 residues. Germline-derived CDR1 and CDR2 are LNHDA and SQIVND (reference sequence). Between the trimmed V and J ends, which lost 5 bases and 2 bases, there was a span of 12 bases.

The chain uses TRBV5-6 and TRBJ2-1; maybe TRBD1 (5 bases). Per germline, CDR1 SGHDT and CDR2 YYEEEE. Trimming took 1 base from V and 0 from J, leaving 17 bases between them. The CDR3 runs 18 residues. CDR3 residues: CASSLWGKGASSYNEQFF. CDR3 DNA: TGTGCCAGCAGCTTGTGGGGCAAAGGGGCGAGCTCCTACAATGAGCAGTTCTTC. Complete variable domain (other parts from reference TRBV5-6 and TRBJ2-1): DAGVTQSPTHLIKTRGQQVTLRCSPKSGHDTVSWYQQALGQGPQFIFQYYEEEERQRGNFPDRFSGHQFPNYSSELNVNALLLGDSALYLCASSLWGKGASSYNEQFFGPGTRLTVL.

This clone was seen at least ten times. The V and J genes are TRBV25-1 and TRBJ2-7, with 10 bases identical to TRBD1. The germline CDR1 and CDR2 sequences are MGHDK and SYGVNS. The trim removed 3 bases at V and 2 bases at J, leaving 13 bases unmatched. The CDR3 totals 18 residues. The CDR3 sequence is CASSESYTGQGITYEQYF. The CDR3 coding sequence is TGTGCCAGCAGTGAGTCTTACACGGGACAGGGGATTACCTACGAGCAGTACTTC.

V and J are TRBV6-1 and TRBJ1-5, with D tentatively TRBD1 (6 bases). The ends were cut back, 4 bases at V and 3 bases at J, with 19 bases in the middle. The V gene's germline CDR1 is MNHNS and CDR2 SASEGT. The CDR3 totals 17 residues. CDR3 in amino acids: CASSAALGQGHNQPQHF. In DNA, the CDR3 is TGTGCCAGCAGTGCAGCTTTGGGGCAGGGGCACAATCAGCCCCAGCATTTT.

V and J are TRBV4-1 and TRBJ2-3, with TRBD2 matching over 13 bases. With 0 bases clipped from V and 1 base from J, the junction kept 13 bases outside the gene matches. CDR3 length: 21 residues. Germline CDR1 MGHRA, CDR2 YSYEKL. Written as DNA, the CDR3 is TGCGCCAGCAGCCAAGATTGGACTAGCGGGAGAGTTCCCGGGGGCACAGATACGCAGTATTTT. Translation gives CASSQDWTSGRVPGGTDTQYF.

The chain links TRBV3-1 (or the pseudogene TRBV3-2) to TRBJ1-2; a possible D gene is TRBD1 (6 bases). The CDR3 has 15 amino acids. The V end lost 4 bases, the J end lost 6 bases, and 18 bases lay between the germline ends. Germline V gene data show CDR1 as LGHDT and CDR2 as YNNKEL (reference sequence). This CDR3 reads CASSRARGALDGYTF. DNA for the CDR3: TGTGCCAGCAGCCGGGCCAGGGGCGCCTTGGATGGCTACACCTTC.

V is TRBV5-6 and J is TRBJ1-2; 10 bases match TRBD1. The CDR3 extends over 18 amino acids. V trimming: 3 bases; J trimming: 6 bases; junction bases outside the gene matches: 17. Germline lookup yields CDR1 SGHDT and CDR2 YYEEEE. The CDR3 bases are TGTGCCAGCAGCTACGATCCCGACGACAGGGGGCTAGGAGATGGCTACACCTTC. The encoded protein is CASSYDPDDRGLGDGYTF.

In this sample, this clone turned up a few times. The rearrangement uses TRBV20-1 and TRBJ2-7; tentatively, D is TRBD2 (5 bases). CDR3 length: 11 amino acids. V gave up 5 bases and J gave up 3 bases, with 8 bases separating them. Germline CDR1 is DFQATT and CDR2 is SNEGSKA (reference sequence). The DNA for the CDR3 is TGCAGTGCTGGACTGAGCTACGAGCAGTACTTC. Translating gives CSAGLSYEQYF.

The chain carries TRBV5-8 and TRBJ2-4; TRBD2 agrees at 10 bases. Germline V gives CDR1 SGHTS, CDR2 YDEGEE. The J segment lost 0 bases and the V segment lost 3 bases, leaving 6 bases of the junction unmatched. The CDR3 covers 17 residues. CDR3 coding DNA: TGTGCCAGCAGCTCCAGCGGGGGGGATCTAGCCAAAAACATTCAGTACTTC. This codes for CASSSSGGDLAKNIQYF.

V is TRBV2 and J is TRBJ2-7; D might be TRBD2 (5 bases). The CDR3 runs 13 residues. Germline V lookup: CDR1 SNHLY, CDR2 FYNNEI. V lost 5 bases to trimming and J lost 3 bases, with 11 bases between them. DNA of the CDR3: TGTGCCAGCAGTTCGGACGGGAACTACGAGCAGTACTTC. It specifies CASSSDGNYEQYF.

This clone was seen more than once but under ten times. The V gene is TRBV10-3, the J gene TRBJ2-1; 9 nucleotides align to TRBD1. The V and J ends lost 6 bases and 7 bases, in that order; junction bases with no gene match: 10. CDR1 is ENHRY, CDR2 SYGVKD, per germline. This CDR3 contains 15 residues. The CDR3 bases are TGTGCCATCAGCCCTTCAGGGACAGGGAAGAATGAGCAGTTCTTC. Its translation: CAISPSGTGKNEQFF.

The chain carries TRBV28 and TRBJ2-6; D perhaps matches TRBD2 (5 bases). The germline V and J ends were trimmed by 7 bases and 8 bases, with 15 bases remaining between them. This CDR3 has 14 residues. CDR1 and CDR2 from the germline V gene are MDHEN and SYDVKM. CDR3 sequence reads: CASNPRAVPNVLTF. The DNA of the CDR3 is TGTGCCAGCAATCCGAGGGCCGTACCCAACGTCCTGACTTTC.

The J gene is TRBJ2-1, the V gene TRBV29-1; TRBD2 matches 15 bases. CDR1 is SQVTM, CDR2 ANQGSEA, per germline. Trimming cost V 1 base and J 7 bases; bases outside gene matches: 11. The CDR3 length is 18 residues. DNA of the CDR3: TGCAGCGTTGAAGGGTGGGGAGCGGGACTAGCGGGAGGTAATGAGCAGTTCTTC. Translating it yields CSVEGWGAGLAGGNEQFF.

J is TRBJ2-1 and V is TRBV10-2; TRBD2 agrees at 13 bases. The germline V gene has CDR1 WSHSY and CDR2 SAAADI. Trimming removed 6 bases from V and 10 bases from J; junction bases left unmatched: 9. This CDR3 spans 15 amino acids. The CDR3 DNA reads TGCGCCAGCAGGGGGGGACTAGCGGGAAGTTGGGAGCAGTTCTTC. As protein: CASRGGLAGSWEQFF.

This chain connects TRBV4-3 to TRBJ2-5; 7 nucleotides line up with TRBD1. CDR1 LGHNA and CDR2 YSLEER come from the germline V gene. V gave up 8 bases and J gave up 5 bases; unmatched junction bases: 11. The CDR3 covers 14 residues. The CDR3 region is CASGRDSREETQYF. The CDR3 region has the DNA TGCGCCAGCGGCCGGGACAGCAGGGAGGAGACCCAGTACTTC.

The chain employs TRBV21-1 and TRBJ2-7; the listed D gene, TRBD1, was not tested against the DNA. TRBV21-1 is described as a pseudogene. The length of the CDR3 is 15 residues. This CDR3 is CASTRIQVSSYEQYF. The CDR3 region has the DNA TGTGCCAGCACTCGAATCCAGGTGAGCTCCTACGAGCAGTACTTC.

This sequence joins TRBV6-6 and TRBJ1-1; D ambiguous. The CDR3 loop spans 11 amino acids. Between the trimmed V and J ends, which lost 6 bases and 5 bases, there was a span of 7 bases. Germline V lookup: CDR1 MNHNY, CDR2 SVGAGI (reference sequence). Written as DNA, the CDR3 is TGTGCCAGCAGGCGGAGGACTGAAGCTTTCTTT. This codes for CASRRRTEAFF.

The chain recombines TRBV6-2 or TRBV6-3 with TRBJ2-1; 7 bases match TRBD1. CDR1 is MNHEY and CDR2 is SVGEGT in the germline V gene. After removal of 5 bases from V and 6 bases from J, the junction contained 4 bases not matched to a gene. The CDR3 consists of 13 residues. The CDR3, as DNA: TGTGCCAGCAGTGAGACAGGGCGCAATGAGCAGTTCTTC. Protein sequence: CASSETGRNEQFF.

The V and J genes are TRBV12-3 or TRBV12-4 and TRBJ1-1; possibly TRBD1 for D (6 bases). V lost 3 bases to trimming and J lost 9 bases, with 14 bases between them. The CDR3 is made up of 13 amino acids. For the CDR3, the DNA is TGTGCCAGCAGTTTCCTTGCGGACAGCAAAGCTTTCTTT. Translation: CASSFLADSKAFF.

The genes are TRBV7-8 and TRBJ1-4, with D perhaps matching TRBD1 (6 bases). The CDR3 consists of 14 residues. Trimming pared 5 bases from V and 8 bases from J, leaving 15 bases between. Per the germline V gene, CDR1 is SGHVS and CDR2 is FQNEAQ. CDR3 DNA: TGTGCCAGCAGCCTGCGGACAGTCAACGAAAAACTGTTTTTT. Translating it yields CASSLRTVNEKLFF.

This clone was counted once. V and J are TRBV2 and TRBJ1-2; a weak D match, TRBD1 (6 bases). CDR1 is SNHLY, CDR2 FYNNEI, per germline. The CDR3 length is 14 residues. V shed 6 bases and J shed 5 bases, with 16 bases lying between them. The chain's CDR3 is CASSPDRSRYGYTF. DNA of the CDR3: TGTGCCAGCAGCCCCGACAGGAGCCGATATGGCTACACCTTC.

This clone came up once. The chain uses TRBV11-2 and TRBJ2-3; D gene unclear. This CDR3 has 13 residues. CDR1 and CDR2 from the germline V gene are SGHAT and FQNNGV. V lost 4 bases and J lost 2, with 7 bases in between. The CDR3 loop reads CASSWAATDTQYF. In DNA, the CDR3 is TGTGCCAGCAGCTGGGCAGCCACAGATACGCAGTATTTT.